Shown below are 17 T cell receptor beta chains from a single sample sequenced in a study of shared clonotypes between healthy human individuals. The data were produced by immunoSEQ multiplex PCR, yet TCRdb's version contains in-frame clones alone and is incomplete. This sample has hundreds of thousands of clones; more than 95% occur once, and the top ten carry about 0.057%. Source material: naive CD4+ T cells sorted from blood. Subset denoted: CD45RA+ positively selected. The receptors originated from a woman aged 30 to 39 in good health.

This chain uses TRBV27 with TRBJ2-7; no reliable D call. The germline CDR1 and CDR2 sequences are MNHEY and SMNVEV (reference sequence). With 5 bases removed from V and 6 bases from J, the gap between germline ends came to 26 bases. This CDR3 has 17 residues. This CDR3 reads CASSLSKGLVGDSEQYF. The CDR3 DNA reads as TGTGCCAGCAGTCTGTCTAAGGGTCTAGTTGGAGACTCCGAGCAGTACTTC.

The chain recombines TRBV9 with TRBJ2-1, with 8 bases aligning to TRBD2. CDR3 length: 16 amino acids. With 3 bases clipped from V and 4 bases from J, the junction kept 9 bases outside the gene matches. Germline values: CDR1 SGDLS, CDR2 YYNGEE. The CDR3 region is CASSERSGSIYNEQFF. CDR3 bases: TGTGCCAGCAGCGAACGAAGCGGGAGTATTTACAATGAGCAGTTCTTC.

The chain combines TRBV6-6 with TRBJ2-7, with D perhaps matching TRBD1 (5 bases). Trimming pared 8 bases from V and 2 bases from J, leaving 10 bases between. Germline V CDR1 and CDR2: MNHNY, SVGAGI (reference sequence). This CDR3 is built from 12 residues. CDR3 loop: CASGAGPYEQYF. The CDR3 DNA follows: TGTGCCAGCGGGGCAGGGCCCTACGAGCAGTACTTC.

V gene TRBV2 combines with J gene TRBJ1-4; 8 positions match TRBD1. The CDR3 runs 14 residues. Germline lookup yields CDR1 SNHLY and CDR2 FYNNEI. Trimming took 6 bases from V and 4 from J; bases not matched to a gene: 4. The CDR3 sequence is CASRNRGINEKLFF. The CDR3 DNA sequence: TGTGCCAGCAGAAACAGGGGGATTAATGAAAAACTGTTTTTT.

The chain couples TRBV19 to TRBJ1-5; D ambiguous. This CDR3 comprises 14 residues. CDR1 and CDR2 from the germline V gene are LNHDA and SQIVND (reference sequence). V lost 3 bases and J lost 0, with 6 bases in between. The CDR3 here is CASSILDSNQPQHF. In DNA, the CDR3 is TGTGCCAGTAGTATCTTGGATAGCAATCAGCCCCAGCATTTT. The variable domain in full, completed from reference TRBV19 and TRBJ1-5, reads DGGITQSPKYLFRKEGQNVTLSCEQNLNHDAMYWYRQDPGQGLRLIYYSQIVNDFQKGDIAEGYSVSREKKESFPLTVTSAQKNPTAFYLCASSILDSNQPQHFGDGTRLSIL.

For the CDR3, the DNA is TGTGCCAGCAGTGGCCCGACTAGCGAGAACACCGGGGAGCTGTTTTTT. Translation gives CASSGPTSENTGELFF. The chain uses TRBV6-6 and TRBJ2-2, with 8 bases matching TRBD2. Germline V gives CDR1 MNHNY, CDR2 SVGAGI (reference sequence). Germline trimming cut 5 bases from V and 1 base from J; bases unmatched to any gene: 6. This CDR3 contains 16 residues.

This chain links TRBV27 with TRBJ2-3; TRBD2 aligns across 13 bases. This CDR3 has 16 residues. The germline gives CDR1 MNHEY, CDR2 SMNVEV (reference sequence). With V trimmed by 3 bases and J by 4 bases, 4 bases remained unmatched. CDR3 loop: CASSLILAGGPDTQYF. CDR3 coding DNA: TGTGCCAGCAGTTTGATACTAGCGGGAGGGCCAGATACGCAGTATTTT.

This chain links TRBV30 with TRBJ1-3, with TRBD1 matching 7 bases. Germline V gene sequence: CDR1 GTSNPN, CDR2 SVGIG (reference sequence). CDR3 length equals 17 residues. The V and J ends lost 3 bases and 0 bases, in that order; junction bases with no gene match: 11. For the CDR3, the DNA is TGTGCCTGGAGGCCTCCGGGACAGTCGTTCTCTGGAAACACCATATATTTT. This sequence encodes CAWRPPGQSFSGNTIYF.

The chain is built from TRBV2 and TRBJ1-4, with D possibly matching TRBD1 (6 bases). Germline CDR1 reads SNHLY; CDR2 reads FYNNEI. The V and J ends lost 8 bases and 9 bases respectively, with 16 bases between them. The CDR3 loop spans 13 amino acids. The CDR3 DNA reads as TGTGCCAGCGGGACGTTGGGGGCGCAAAAACTGTTTTTT. Amino acid sequence: CASGTLGAQKLFF.

This sequence joins TRBV18 and TRBJ2-5, with D possibly matching TRBD1 (5 bases). Trimming took 6 bases from V and 0 from J, leaving 14 bases between them. The germline CDR1 and CDR2 sequences are KGHSH and LQKENI. This CDR3 comprises 15 residues. CDR3 DNA sequence: TGTGCCAGCTCTCCCCTTACGACAGACCAAGAGACCCAGTACTTC. It yields the protein CASSPLTTDQETQYF.

This chain connects TRBV27 to TRBJ1-1; 7 nucleotides align to TRBD1. CDR1 and CDR2 from the germline V gene are MNHEY and SMNVEV (reference sequence). J gave up 2 bases and V 6 bases, and 12 bases lay outside the gene matches. The CDR3 sequence is 16 residues long. CDR3 region: CASRPFTGVVNTEAFF. CDR3 sequence (DNA): TGTGCCAGCAGACCGTTCACAGGGGTGGTAAACACTGAAGCTTTCTTT.

This chain connects TRBV2 to TRBJ2-6; D is possibly TRBD2 (6 bases). Trimming stripped 8 bases from V and 0 bases from J, with 8 bases between. Germline CDR1 and CDR2: SNHLY and FYNNEI. The CDR3 runs 14 residues. CDR3 bases: TGTGCCAGCGGGGGGATCTCTGGGGCCAACGTCCTGACTTTC. It specifies CASGGISGANVLTF.

The chain is built from TRBV5-4 and TRBJ2-7; TRBD1 agrees at 11 bases. CDR1 and CDR2 (germline): SGHNT, YYREEE (reference sequence). This CDR3 contains 15 residues. Trimming at V came to 4 bases and at J to 1 base, leaving 4 bases not matched to a gene. The CDR3, as DNA: TGTGCCAGCAGCCCCGGGACAGGGGGTTCCTACGAGCAGTACTTC. Translated: CASSPGTGGSYEQYF.

The rearrangement uses TRBV5-1 and TRBJ2-4; no definite D call. Looked up from germline, CDR1 is SGHRS and CDR2 is YFSETQ. This CDR3 has 14 amino acids. V lost 1 base to trimming and J lost 2 bases, with 7 bases between them. CDR3 residues: CASSLPGTKNIQYF. In nucleotides, the CDR3 is TGCGCCAGCAGCTTGCCTGGGACCAAAAACATTCAGTACTTC. Complete variable domain (other parts from reference TRBV5-1 and TRBJ2-4): KAGVTQTPRYLIKTRGQQVTLSCSPISGHRSVSWYQQTPGQGLQFLFEYFSETQRNKGNFPGRFSGRQFSNSRSEMNVSTLELGDSALYLCASSLPGTKNIQYFGAGTRLSVL.

This chain connects TRBV5-1 to TRBJ2-7; possibly TRBD2 for D (6 bases). This CDR3 comprises 14 residues. V was clipped by 2 bases and J by 1 base, with 10 bases between them. Per the germline V gene, CDR1 is SGHRS and CDR2 is YFSETQ. CDR3 nucleotide sequence: TGCGCCAGCAGCTTTAGCGGTGAGTCCTACGAGCAGTACTTC. Residues: CASSFSGESYEQYF.

The chain carries TRBV27 and TRBJ1-2; 10 nucleotides match TRBD1. The CDR3 contains 12 residues. Germline CDR1 is MNHEY and CDR2 is SMNVEV (reference sequence). Trimming at V came to 6 bases and at J to 7 bases, leaving 2 bases not matched to a gene. CDR3 region: CASRTGGSGYTF. In DNA, the CDR3 is TGTGCCAGCAGGACAGGGGGCTCTGGCTACACCTTC.

The genes are TRBV4-2 and TRBJ2-5; TRBD1 aligns across 9 bases. Trimming took 1 base from V and 2 from J; bases not matched to a gene: 8. Germline V CDR1 and CDR2: LGHNA, YNFKEQ. CDR3 length: 17 residues. DNA of the CDR3: TGTGCCAGCAGCCAAGGTCTCCTTGGGACAGGGCAAGAGACCCAGTACTTC. This sequence encodes CASSQGLLGTGQETQYF.